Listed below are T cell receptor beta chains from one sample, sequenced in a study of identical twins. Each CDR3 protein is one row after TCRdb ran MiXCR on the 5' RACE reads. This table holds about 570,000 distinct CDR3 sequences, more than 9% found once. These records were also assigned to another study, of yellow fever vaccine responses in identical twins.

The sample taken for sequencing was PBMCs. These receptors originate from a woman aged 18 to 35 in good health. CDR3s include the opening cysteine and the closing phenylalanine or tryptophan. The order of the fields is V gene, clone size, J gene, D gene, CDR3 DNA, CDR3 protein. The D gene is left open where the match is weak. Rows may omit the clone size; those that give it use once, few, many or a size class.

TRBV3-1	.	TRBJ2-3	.	TGTGCCAGCAGCCTCCGCGGACCAGCAGATACGCAGTATTTT	CASSLRGPADTQYF
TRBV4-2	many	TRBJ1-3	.	TGTGCCAGCGGGAAACAGGGATCGGGGGGAAACACCATATATTTT	CASGKQGSGGNTIYF
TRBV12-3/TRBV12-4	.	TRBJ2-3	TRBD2	TGTGCCAGCAGACCCCTCCTAGCGGGGGCTGGCACAGATACGCAGTATTTT	CASRPLLAGAGTDTQYF
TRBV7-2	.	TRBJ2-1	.	TGTGCCAGCAGTTATAGCGTCGGCCATTACAATGAGCAGTTCTTC	CASSYSVGHYNEQFF
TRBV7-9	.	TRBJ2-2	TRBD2	TGTGCCAGCAGCCGACTAGCGGGGGTACCCGGGGAGCTGTTTTTT	CASSRLAGVPGELFF
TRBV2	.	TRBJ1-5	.	TGTGCCAGCGAGAACGAAAAAGGGGGGCGCAGACAGCCCCAGCATTTT	CASENEKGGRRQPQHF
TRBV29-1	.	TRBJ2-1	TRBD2	TGCAGCGTTGAAGGCTCCAAGCGGGAGGGAGGCTACAATGAGCAGTTCTTC	CSVEGSKREGGYNEQFF
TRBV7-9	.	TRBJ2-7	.	TGTGCCAGCAGCCACATGGGCCCTCTTTCCTACGAGCAGTACTTC	CASSHMGPLSYEQYF
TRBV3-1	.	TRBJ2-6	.	TGTGCCAGCAGCCATCAGGGGCCACTCACCCACTCTGGGGCCAACGTCCTGACTTTC	CASSHQGPLTHSGANVLTF
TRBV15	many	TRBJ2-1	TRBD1	TGTGCCACCAGCAGCAGGGGCCAGCGACAGGGTTACAATGAGCAGTTCTTC	CATSSRGQRQGYNEQFF
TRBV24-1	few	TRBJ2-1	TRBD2	TGTGCCACCAGGCCCGCGAGTAGCGGGGGTGGTGAGCAGTTCTTC	CATRPASSGGGEQFF
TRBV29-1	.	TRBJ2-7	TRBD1	TGCAGCGCCGTCGCACCGGGACAGTTCTACGAGCAGTACTTC	CSAVAPGQFYEQYF
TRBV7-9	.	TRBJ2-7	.	TGTGCCAGCAGTCTCGATGGCTTGGAGCAGTACTTC	CASSLDGLEQYF
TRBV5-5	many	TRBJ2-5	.	TGTGCCAGCAGCTTGGACCCAACAGGGTTAGAGACCCAGTACTTC	CASSLDPTGLETQYF
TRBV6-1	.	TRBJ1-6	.	TGTGCCAGCAGACCCCCGCCTGACAAGGGGAATTCACCCCTCCACTTT	CASRPPPDKGNSPLHF
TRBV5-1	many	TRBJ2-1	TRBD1	TGCGCCAGCAGCTTTGTTAGGGGGCTAGTGAATGAGCAGTTCTTC	CASSFVRGLVNEQFF
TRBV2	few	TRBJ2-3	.	TGTGCCAGCAGTTTATCCATCGCTCAGAATGAGTATTTT	CASSLSIAQNEYF
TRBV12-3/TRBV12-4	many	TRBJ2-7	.	TGTGCCAGCACCATTACCCTCCCGGGAGCTTCTTTCCGATACGAGCAGTACTTC	CASTITLPGASFRYEQYF
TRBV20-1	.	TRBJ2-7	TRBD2	TGCAGTGCTCCAAGACCGGGACTACTGGCCGAGCAGTACTTC	CSAPRPGLLAEQYF
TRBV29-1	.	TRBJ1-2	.	TGCAGCGTTGGCTTGAACCGGGCAAAAGATGGCTACACCTTC	CSVGLNRAKDGYTF
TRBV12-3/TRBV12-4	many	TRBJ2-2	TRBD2	TGTGCCAGCGCAAGAACTAGCGGGAGTACCGGGGAGCTGTTTTTT	CASARTSGSTGELFF
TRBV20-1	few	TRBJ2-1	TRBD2	TGCAGTGCTAGAGACCTCGGGGGGGCCCCCCTCTATGAGCAGTTCTTC	CSARDLGGAPLYEQFF
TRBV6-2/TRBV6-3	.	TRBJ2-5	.	TGTGCCAGCGGAGGCTACCCGGCGGAAGAGACCCAGTACTTC	CASGGYPAEETQYF
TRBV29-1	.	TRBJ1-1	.	TGCAGCGTTCCGGGACAGAACACTGAAGCTTTCTTT	CSVPGQNTEAFF
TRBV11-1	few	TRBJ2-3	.	TGTGCCAGCAGCCCAGGGATGGCGGACACTGCCTATCTCACAGATACGCAGTATTTT	CASSPGMADTAYLTDTQYF
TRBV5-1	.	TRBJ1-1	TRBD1	TGCGCCAGCAGCTTAACAGGTTTCGAGGGGGCGAACACTGAAGCTTTCTTT	CASSLTGFEGANTEAFF
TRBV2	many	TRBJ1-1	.	TGTGCCAGCAGTGGGGATACTGAAGCTTTCTTT	CASSGDTEAFF
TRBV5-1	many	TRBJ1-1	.	TGCGCCAGCAGCTTGGGGACCTATGGGGGTGAAGCTTTCTTT	CASSLGTYGGEAFF
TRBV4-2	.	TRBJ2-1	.	TGTGCCAGCAGCCTTAGTATTAGCGGCTCCTACAATGAGCAGTTCTTC	CASSLSISGSYNEQFF
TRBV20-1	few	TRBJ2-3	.	TGCAGTGGGCTTAGCGGACGCACAGATACGCAGTATTTT	CSGLSGRTDTQYF
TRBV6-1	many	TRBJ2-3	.	TGTGCCAGCAGTCCCCTCCCTACCCTAGGTAGCACAGATACGCAGTATTTT	CASSPLPTLGSTDTQYF
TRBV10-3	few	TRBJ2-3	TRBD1	TGTGCCATCGGAGGACAGGGGGAGACAGATACGCAGTATTTT	CAIGGQGETDTQYF
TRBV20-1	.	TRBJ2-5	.	TGCAGTGCTAGACTAGCGGAGACCCAGTACTTC	CSARLAETQYF
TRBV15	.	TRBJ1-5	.	TGTGCCACCAGCAGCAAAAATAGCAATCAGCCCCAGCATTTT	CATSSKNSNQPQHF
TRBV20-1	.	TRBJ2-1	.	TGCAGTGCTAGGGAACTTGGGGCCTACAATGAGCAGTTCTTC	CSARELGAYNEQFF
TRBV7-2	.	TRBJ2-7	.	TGTGCCAGCAGCCGAGTACCCGGTCGGGGATACGAGCAGTACTTC	CASSRVPGRGYEQYF
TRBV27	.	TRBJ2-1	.	TGTGCCAGCACCCTAGGGGGAGAGAGCTCCTACAATGAGCAGTTCTTC	CASTLGGESSYNEQFF
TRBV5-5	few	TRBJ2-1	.	TGTGCCAGCAGCTTAAAAGGGTCCCCGCATGAGCAGTTCTTC	CASSLKGSPHEQFF
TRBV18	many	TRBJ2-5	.	TGTGCCAGCTCACCAAACGGACCATGGATTCCGGAGACCCAGTACTTC	CASSPNGPWIPETQYF
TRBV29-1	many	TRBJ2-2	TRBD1	TGCAGCGTTGAAGGATTTGAACAGGGGACGGCCGGGGAGCTGTTTTTT	CSVEGFEQGTAGELFF
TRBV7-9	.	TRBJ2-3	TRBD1	TGTGCCAGCAGCTTAGTAGGACAGGTGGGAGATACGCAGTATTTT	CASSLVGQVGDTQYF
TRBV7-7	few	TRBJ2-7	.	TGTGCTAGCAGCTTAGGTCCCGGGGTCGAGCAGTACTTC	CASSLGPGVEQYF
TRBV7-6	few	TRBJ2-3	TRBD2	TGTGCCAGCAGCTTAGGACCAGGACTAGCGGGAGGTTTGGGAGTGGCAGATACGCAGTATTTT	CASSLGPGLAGGLGVADTQYF
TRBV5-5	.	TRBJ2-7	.	TGTGCCAGCATCCCAGGGCCAGGTTCCTCCTACGAGCAGTACTTC	CASIPGPGSSYEQYF
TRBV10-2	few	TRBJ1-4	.	TGCGCCAGCAGTGAGCTAAGGCAGAATAATGAAAAACTGTTTTTT	CASSELRQNNEKLFF
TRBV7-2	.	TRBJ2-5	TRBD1	TGTGCCAGCAGCTTCCTCGGGACAGGGGTGGAGACCCAGTACTTC	CASSFLGTGVETQYF
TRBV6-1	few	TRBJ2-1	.	TGTGCCAGCATAGACTTCTCCTACAATGAGCAGTTCTTC	CASIDFSYNEQFF
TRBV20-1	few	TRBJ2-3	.	TGCAGTGCTCCAACGCTCACCCAGACTAGCACAGATACGCAGTATTTT	CSAPTLTQTSTDTQYF
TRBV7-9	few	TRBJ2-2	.	TGTGCCAGCCACTACACCGGGGAGCTGTTTTTT	CASHYTGELFF
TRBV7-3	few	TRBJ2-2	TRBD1	TGTGCCAGCAGCTTAACACAGGGGCGGGTGAACACCGGGGAGCTGTTTTTT	CASSLTQGRVNTGELFF
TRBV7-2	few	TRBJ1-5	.	TGTGCCAGCAGCTTACCAGGATTCAATCAGCCCCAGCATTTT	CASSLPGFNQPQHF
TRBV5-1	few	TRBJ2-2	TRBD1	TGCGCCAGCAGCTTGGAGGGGGCATTCACCGGGGAGCTGTTTTTT	CASSLEGAFTGELFF
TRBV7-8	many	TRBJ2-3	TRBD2	TGTGCCAGCAGCTTCCGGGAGGAGGGGGATACGCAGTATTTT	CASSFREEGDTQYF
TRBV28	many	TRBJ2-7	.	TGTGCCAGCAGTGAGCGGGCCAGGGGCTACGAGCAGTACTTC	CASSERARGYEQYF
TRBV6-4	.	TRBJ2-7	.	TGTGCCAGCAGTGACTCCAACGACGGTGCCTACGAGCAGTACTTC	CASSDSNDGAYEQYF
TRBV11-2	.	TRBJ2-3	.	TGTGCCAGCAGTCTTCCCCAAGTACCTGGGACAGATACGCAGTATTTT	CASSLPQVPGTDTQYF
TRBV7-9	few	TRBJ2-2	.	TGTGCCAGCAGCGCCCTTGGTGTGGGAGCGCACACCGGGGAGCTGTTTTTT	CASSALGVGAHTGELFF